The rows below give T cell receptor beta chains drawn from one sample of a study of blood T cells in healthy people across ages. MiXCR, run by TCRdb on the 5' RACE reads, gives a single entry per CDR3 protein. Among about 1.6 million distinct CDR3 sequences listed, almost 35% were seen once. The sequenced sample was blood. These receptors were obtained from a woman between 25 and 40 years old in good health. Each CDR3 is given with its conserved first and last residue.

TRBV7-6 | CASGRTGRETQYF
TRBV20-1 | CSQGPGRGGRDTQYF
TRBV4-1 | CASSSYTSRGYTF
TRBV4-1 | CASSGQGAAYEQYF
TRBV27 | CASSSWTSGASYEQYF
TRBV15 | CATSRDSDRVDSPLHF
TRBV20-1 | CSASPPGTHDNEQFF
TRBV6-1 | CASSRGTTGASGNTIYF
TRBV29-1 | CSGKRQGSYEQYF
TRBV7-6 | CASSSVRGKSSYEQYF
TRBV6-6 | CASSYPRSNQSQHF
TRBV2 | CASRGGAAYNEQFF
TRBV4-1 | CASSQEAVSELQHF
TRBV2 | CASSENRVVNTEAFF
TRBV6-1 | CATESGTPLHNEQFF
TRBV10-2 | CASSPGTGYFAFF
TRBV5-1 | CASSLQQGFRGNEQFF
TRBV6-2/TRBV6-3 | CASSPSRGRYNEQFF
TRBV11-2 | CASSLDQRIASYKYF
TRBV11-2 | CASSEDRQYF
TRBV2 | CASSTGVGPNEQFF
TRBV30 | CAWSTDSSYEQYF
TRBV6-2/TRBV6-3 | CASSPRLASSHNEQFF
TRBV6-1 | CASSLRFEANTEAFF
TRBV3-1 | CASSQSGEEETQYF
TRBV20-1 | CSAPLAGVQETQYF
TRBV4-1 | CASSQTSGSYEQFF
TRBV29-1 | CSVRDWNTEAFF
TRBV28 | CASSLDYLGGYTF
TRBV19 | CASSVPGSYEQYF
TRBV30 | CAWIGQRRNTEAFF
TRBV5-6 | CASSLASSGGTTDTQYF
TRBV9 | CASRKGGGAQGNEQFF
TRBV5-1 | CASSLGLAGVIETQYF
TRBV27 | CASSIIGDEQFF
TRBV6-5 | CASSGAPGTGGGYTF
TRBV6-5 | CASSPRGDSTDTQYF
TRBV5-1 | CASSLEGHNYGYTF
TRBV7-3 | CASSFRGGRSYNEQFF
TRBV27 | CASSPLGTGYEQYF
TRBV10-3 | CAISESPTASYGHTF
TRBV6-6 | CASSYSRIDYGYTF
TRBV18 | CASSPRSGTSGYNEQFF
TRBV12-3/TRBV12-4 | CASSWTGEGDTQYF
TRBV5-1 | CASSFGTSGRAGSNEQYF
TRBV9 | CASSVAGLAGDTQYF
TRBV4-2 | CASSQEEGRGEGYTF
TRBV27 | CASSFFRDYGYTF
TRBV5-1 | CASSPLLVRGYTF
TRBV6-6 | CASSYGRGADYGYTF
TRBV2 | CASKSGLAGLSSSTDTQYF
TRBV20-1 | CSARSLGRDYNEQFF
TRBV12-3/TRBV12-4 | CASSFNGKRSYNEQFF
TRBV29-1 | CSVAGVAGEINYEQYF
TRBV11-2 | CASSHRLAGLRWDEQYF
TRBV30 | CAWSVRSGRGVEQYF
TRBV20-1 | CSARDRTGRNEKLFF